The 21 T cell receptor beta chains below were found in one sample sequenced in a study of cytomegalovirus exposure and HLA in healthy donors. Repertoires were generated with immunoSEQ multiplex PCR, while TCRdb's copy carries only in-frame clones and drops some. The data hold about 360,000 clones, with just over 85% observed a single time. Input material: PBMCs. These receptors all come from a woman aged 18-35 years in good health and CMV-seronegative.

This clone was seen just once. In DNA form, the CDR3 reads TGTGCCAGCAGCCTAAGCGTCTCCTACGAGCAGTACTTC. It specifies CASSLSVSYEQYF. The chain links TRBV14 to TRBJ2-7; D not certain. CDR1 and CDR2 from the germline V gene are SGHDN and FVKESK. Trimming cost V 4 bases and J 0 bases, with 7 bases left between them. CDR3 size: 13 residues.

This clone was observed once. The rearrangement joins TRBV7-3 to TRBJ2-1, with TRBD2 identical over 8 bases. After removal of 11 bases from V and 4 bases from J, the junction contained 10 bases not matched to a gene. The CDR3 sequence is 14 residues long. Per germline, CDR1 SGHTA and CDR2 FQGTGA. CDR3 protein: CAQGSGGPYNEQFF. CDR3 nucleotides: TGTGCCCAAGGGTCGGGAGGGCCTTACAATGAGCAGTTCTTC.

This clone showed up just once. This chain links TRBV25-1 with TRBJ2-1; perhaps TRBD1 as D (5 bases). This CDR3 has 13 residues. Germline assignment: CDR1 MGHDK and CDR2 SYGVNS. Trimming took 1 base from V and 7 from J, leaving 8 bases between them. The CDR3 sequence is CASSESPGNEQFF. The DNA of the CDR3 is TGTGCCAGCAGTGAATCGCCAGGGAATGAGCAGTTCTTC.

The V and J genes are TRBV5-6 and TRBJ2-1, with D possibly matching TRBD2 (6 bases). Germline lookup yields CDR1 SGHDT and CDR2 YYEEEE. CDR3 length equals 13 residues. Trimming removed 2 bases at V and 8 bases at J, with 11 bases between. CDR3 residues: CASSFVSSDEQFF. The CDR3 DNA follows: TGTGCCAGCAGCTTCGTGTCTAGCGATGAGCAGTTCTTC.

The chain couples TRBV14 to TRBJ2-2, with TRBD1 matching over 8 bases. With V trimmed by 3 bases and J by 8 bases, 2 bases remained unmatched. Germline assignment: CDR1 SGHDN and CDR2 FVKESK. CDR3 length equals 13 residues. CDR3 in amino acids: CASSQTGAGELFF. Written as DNA, the CDR3 is TGTGCCAGCAGCCAGACAGGGGCGGGGGAGCTGTTTTTT.

The CDR3 protein is CASSLVIETAITGELFF. The CDR3 nucleotides are TGTGCCAGCAGCTTAGTCATCGAGACAGCGATCACCGGGGAGCTGTTTTTT. The chain carries TRBV7-9 and TRBJ2-2; tentatively, D is TRBD1 (5 bases). V lost 1 base, J lost 4 bases, and 16 bases lay in between. CDR3 length: 17 amino acids. Looked up from germline, CDR1 is SEHNR and CDR2 is FQNEAQ (reference sequence).

This clone has only one observation. The chain recombines TRBV27 with TRBJ1-2; D is unresolved. From germline, CDR1 is MNHEY and CDR2 SMNVEV (reference sequence). With 5 bases removed from V and 4 bases from J, the gap between germline ends came to 14 bases. This CDR3 has 14 residues. CDR3 in amino acids: CASSPRSPTYGYTF. The CDR3 DNA follows: TGTGCCAGCAGTCCCCGGTCCCCCACCTATGGCTACACCTTC.

V usage is TRBV27 and J usage is TRBJ2-7; 11 nucleotides agree with TRBD2. Unmatched junction bases numbered 9, after V lost 6 bases and J lost 2 bases. This CDR3 has 16 residues. Germline V gene sequence: CDR1 MNHEY, CDR2 SMNVEV (reference sequence). As DNA, the CDR3 is TGTGCCAGCAGCGCCACCCCGGGACTAGCGGCCTACGAGCAGTACTTC. This translates into CASSATPGLAAYEQYF.

The chain recombines TRBV28 with TRBJ1-2, with unresolved D. Per the germline V gene, CDR1 is MDHEN and CDR2 is SYDVKM. The CDR3 runs 12 residues. Trimming took off 3 bases at V and 7 bases at J, with 9 bases between the two ends. The CDR3 sequence: CASSFSRGGYTF. In DNA form, the CDR3 reads TGTGCCAGCAGTTTTTCCCGGGGTGGCTACACCTTC.

The rearrangement joins TRBV19 to TRBJ2-7; 8 positions agree with TRBD2. This CDR3 comprises 15 residues. Germline CDR1 and CDR2: LNHDA and SQIVND (reference sequence). V lost 0 bases and J lost 4; bases outside the gene matches: 5. The CDR3 spells CASSIEVAGNYEQYF. Here the CDR3 DNA reads TGTGCCAGTAGTATAGAGGTAGCGGGGAATTACGAGCAGTACTTC.

The rearrangement links TRBV4-1 to TRBJ1-1; 7 positions match TRBD1. The CDR3 has 13 residues. V lost 2 bases, J lost 12 bases, and 9 bases stayed unmatched. CDR1 is MGHRA, CDR2 YSYEKL, per germline. Here the CDR3 reads CASSQITQGTTFF. The DNA for the CDR3 is TGCGCCAGCAGCCAAATAACACAGGGGACAACTTTCTTT.

V is TRBV27 and J is TRBJ1-3; 8 nucleotides line up with TRBD1. J was trimmed by 5 bases and V by 6 bases; bases with no gene match: 9. Germline values: CDR1 MNHEY, CDR2 SMNVEV (reference sequence). The CDR3 contains 15 residues. Written as DNA, the CDR3 is TGTGCCAGCAGATCAGGGACAGGTTTTCGAAACACCATATATTTT. Translated, it gives CASRSGTGFRNTIYF.

The chain carries TRBV5-4 and TRBJ1-1; D might be TRBD1 (5 bases). Trimming removed 0 bases at V and 12 bases at J, with 9 bases between. CDR1 and CDR2 (germline): SGHNT, YYREEE (reference sequence). The CDR3 is made up of 11 amino acids. The CDR3 nucleotides read TGTGCCAGCAGCTTGGGACAGTTAACTTTCTTT. Translating gives CASSLGQLTFF. Full variable domain (remainder filled in from reference TRBV5-4 and TRBJ1-1): ETGVTQSPTHLIKTRGQQVTLRCSSQSGHNTVSWYQQALGQGPQFIFQYYREEENGRGNFPPRFSGLQFPNYSSELNVNALELDDSALYLCASSLGQLTFFGQGTRLTVV.

This clone was picked up a small number of times. The chain employs TRBV11-2 and TRBJ2-5; 10 positions match TRBD2. This CDR3 contains 14 residues. CDR1 is SGHAT, CDR2 FQNNGV, per germline. After removal of 5 bases from V and 5 bases from J, the junction contained 5 bases not matched to a gene. This chain's CDR3 is CASSGQLAGETQYF. The DNA of the CDR3 is TGTGCCAGCAGCGGTCAACTAGCGGGGGAGACCCAGTACTTC.

The chain carries TRBV19 and TRBJ1-6; D remains ambiguous. Trimming pared 3 bases from V and 5 bases from J, leaving 11 bases between. The CDR3 is made up of 15 amino acids. Looked up from germline, CDR1 is LNHDA and CDR2 is SQIVND (reference sequence). The chain's CDR3 is CASSIRVRNNSPLHF. CDR3 bases: TGTGCCAGTAGTATTCGGGTCCGGAATAATTCACCCCTCCACTTT.

The table lists this clone with a few counts. V is TRBV19 and J is TRBJ1-5; D may be TRBD1 (6 bases). Germline lookup yields CDR1 LNHDA and CDR2 SQIVND (reference sequence). V gave up 5 bases and J gave up 5 bases, with 13 bases separating them. CDR3 length equals 14 residues. The CDR3 nucleotides read TGTGCCAGTAGTTTAGGACAGTCCGATCAGCCCCAGCATTTT. It codes for CASSLGQSDQPQHF.

J is TRBJ2-4 and V is TRBV7-2; the match to TRBD2 covers 8 bases. CDR3 length: 15 amino acids. Trimming cost V 2 bases and J 7 bases; bases outside gene matches: 7. Germline CDR1 and CDR2: SGHTA and FQGNSA. The CDR3 protein is CASSLYGERGNIQYF. The DNA for the CDR3 is TGTGCCAGCAGCTTATATGGGGAGCGGGGGAACATTCAGTACTTC.

In its sample, this clone was seen a few times. This chain links TRBV5-4 with TRBJ1-2; maybe TRBD1 (5 bases). Germline V gives CDR1 SGHNT, CDR2 YYREEE (reference sequence). Trimming removed 2 bases from V and 4 bases from J, with 12 bases in between. This CDR3 contains 14 residues. The CDR3 nucleotides are TGTGCCAGCAGCTTAGAAGCAGGGTCCTATGGCTACACCTTC. Translated, it gives CASSLEAGSYGYTF.

The rearrangement links TRBV7-9 to TRBJ1-5, with D possibly matching TRBD1 (6 bases). Trimming cost V 1 base and J 3 bases, with 10 bases left between them. CDR3 length: 15 residues. The germline V gene encodes CDR1 SEHNR and CDR2 FQNEAQ (reference sequence). This CDR3 is CASSLEQGVNQPQHF. The CDR3, as DNA: TGTGCCAGCAGCTTAGAACAGGGAGTCAATCAGCCCCAGCATTTT.

The rearrangement links TRBV28 to TRBJ2-1; the match to TRBD2 covers 11 bases. The CDR3 covers 15 residues. Germline V lookup: CDR1 MDHEN, CDR2 SYDVKM. The V segment lost 8 bases and the J segment 2 bases; nucleotides outside the gene matches: 5. The CDR3 nucleotides are TGTGCCAGCCTCGGACTAGCGGGCACCTACAATGAGCAGTTCTTC. This translates into CASLGLAGTYNEQFF. Full variable domain (rest looked up from reference TRBV28 and TRBJ2-1): DVKVTQSSRYLVKRTGEKVFLECVQDMDHENMFWYRQDPGLGLRLIYFSYDVKMKEKGDIPEGYSVSREKKERFSLILESASTNQTSMYLCASLGLAGTYNEQFFGPGTRLTVL.

This clone has a handful of counts. The V call is TRBV28, the J call TRBJ1-5, with D possibly matching TRBD1 (5 bases). CDR1 is MDHEN and CDR2 is SYDVKM in the germline V gene. Trimming cost V 3 bases and J 0 bases, with 9 bases left between them. The CDR3 sequence is 15 residues long. This chain's CDR3 is CASSFDSVSNQPQHF. CDR3 nucleotides: TGTGCCAGCAGTTTCGACAGTGTTAGCAATCAGCCCCAGCATTTT.